This T cell receptor (beta chain) originates from a study of blood T cells in healthy people across ages. This CDR3 spans 18 amino acids. Germline V gives CDR1 SGHTA, CDR2 FQGNSA. Primers used in a second PCR of about 7 to 12 cycles were a sample-barcoded 5' primer and a J-beta primer mix. One entry per CDR3 protein, called by TCRdb with MiXCR from the 5' RACE reads. The profile shows roughly 800,000 distinct CDR3 sequences, roughly 60% of them singletons. The chain employs TRBV7-2 and TRBJ2-1, with TRBD2 matching 13 bases. With the DNA end fitting TRBJ2-7 better, the J assignment may be wrong. The sample consisted of blood. The TCR sequence derives from a man under 40 in good health. The CDR3 sequence is CASSLDMTSGRQYNEQYF. The DNA of the CDR3 is TGTGCCAGCAGCTTAGATATGACTAGCGGGAGGCAATACAATGAGCAGTACTTC.